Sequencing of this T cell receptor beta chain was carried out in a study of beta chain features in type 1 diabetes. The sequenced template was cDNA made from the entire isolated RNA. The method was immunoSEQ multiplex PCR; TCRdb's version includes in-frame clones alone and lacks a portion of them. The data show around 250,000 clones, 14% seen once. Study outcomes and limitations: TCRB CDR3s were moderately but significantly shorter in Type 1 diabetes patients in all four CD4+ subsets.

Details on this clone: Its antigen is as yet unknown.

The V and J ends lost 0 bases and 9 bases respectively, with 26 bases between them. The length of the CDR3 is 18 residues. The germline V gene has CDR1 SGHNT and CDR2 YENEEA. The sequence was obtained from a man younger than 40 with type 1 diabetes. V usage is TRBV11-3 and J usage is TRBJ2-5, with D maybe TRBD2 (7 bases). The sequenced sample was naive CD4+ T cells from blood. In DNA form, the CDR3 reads TGTGCCAGCAGCTTAGACCCTTGGCGGGGGCCCCTCCTCGGGTCCCAGTACTTC. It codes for CASSLDPWRGPLLGSQYF. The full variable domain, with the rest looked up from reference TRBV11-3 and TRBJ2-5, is EAGVVQSPRYKIIEKKQPVAFWCNPISGHNTLYWYLQNLGQGPELLIRYENEEAVDDSQLPKDRFSAERLKGVDSTLKIQPAELGDSAVYLCASSLDPWRGPLLGSQYFGPGTRLLVL.